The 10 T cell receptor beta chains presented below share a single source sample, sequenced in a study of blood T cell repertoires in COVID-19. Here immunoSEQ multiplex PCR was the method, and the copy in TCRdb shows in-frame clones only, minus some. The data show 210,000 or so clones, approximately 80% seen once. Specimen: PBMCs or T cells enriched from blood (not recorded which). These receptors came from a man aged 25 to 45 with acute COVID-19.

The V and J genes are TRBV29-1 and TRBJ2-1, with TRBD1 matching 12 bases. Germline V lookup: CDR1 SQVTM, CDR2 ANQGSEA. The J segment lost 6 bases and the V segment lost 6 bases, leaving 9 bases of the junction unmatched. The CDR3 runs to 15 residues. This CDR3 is CSVEIGTGGSNEQFF. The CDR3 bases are TGCAGCGTCGAAATTGGGACAGGGGGCTCCAATGAGCAGTTCTTC.

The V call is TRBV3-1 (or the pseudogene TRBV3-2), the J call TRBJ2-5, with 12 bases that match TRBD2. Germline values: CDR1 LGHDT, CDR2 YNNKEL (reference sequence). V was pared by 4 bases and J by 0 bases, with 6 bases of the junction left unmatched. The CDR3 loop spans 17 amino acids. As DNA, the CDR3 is TGTGCCAGCAGCCCACGACTAGCGGGGGCGAACCAAGAGACCCAGTACTTC. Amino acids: CASSPRLAGANQETQYF.

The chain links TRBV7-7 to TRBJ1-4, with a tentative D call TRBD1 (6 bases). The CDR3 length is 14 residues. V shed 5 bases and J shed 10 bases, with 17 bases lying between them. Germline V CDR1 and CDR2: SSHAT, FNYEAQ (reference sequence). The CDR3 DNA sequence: TGTGCCAGCAGCCCAGGGGCCCCTAGCAGAAAACTGTTTTTT. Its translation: CASSPGAPSRKLFF.

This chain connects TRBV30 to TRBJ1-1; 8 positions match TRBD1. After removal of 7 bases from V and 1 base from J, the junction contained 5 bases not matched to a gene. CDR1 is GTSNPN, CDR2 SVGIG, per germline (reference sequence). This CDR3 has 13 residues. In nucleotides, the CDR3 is TGTGCCTCTAGGGGACAGGCGAACACTGAAGCTTTCTTT. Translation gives CASRGQANTEAFF.

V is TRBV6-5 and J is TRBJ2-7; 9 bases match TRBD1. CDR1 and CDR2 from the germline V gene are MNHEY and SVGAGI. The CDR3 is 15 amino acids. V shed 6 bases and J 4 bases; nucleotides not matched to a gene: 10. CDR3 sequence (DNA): TGTGCCAGCAGGAAACAAACAGGGGGCCTATACGAGCAGTACTTC. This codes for CASRKQTGGLYEQYF.

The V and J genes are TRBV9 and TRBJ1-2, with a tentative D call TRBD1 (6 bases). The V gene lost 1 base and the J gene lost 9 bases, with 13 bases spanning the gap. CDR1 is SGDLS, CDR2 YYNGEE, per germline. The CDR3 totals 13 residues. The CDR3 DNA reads TGTGCCAGCAGCGTACTACAGGGTGGGAGCTACACCTTC. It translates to CASSVLQGGSYTF. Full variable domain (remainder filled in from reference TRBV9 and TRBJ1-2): DSGVTQTPKHLITATGQRVTLRCSPRSGDLSVYWYQQSLDQGLQFLIQYYNGEERAKGNILERFSAQQFPDLHSELNLSSLELGDSALYFCASSVLQGGSYTFGSGTRLTVV.

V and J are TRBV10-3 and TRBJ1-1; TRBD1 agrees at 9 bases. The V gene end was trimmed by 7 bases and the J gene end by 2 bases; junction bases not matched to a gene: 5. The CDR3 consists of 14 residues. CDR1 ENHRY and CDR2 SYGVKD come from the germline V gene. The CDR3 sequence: CAIKQGAINTEAFF. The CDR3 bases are TGTGCCATCAAACAGGGGGCAATAAACACTGAAGCTTTCTTT.

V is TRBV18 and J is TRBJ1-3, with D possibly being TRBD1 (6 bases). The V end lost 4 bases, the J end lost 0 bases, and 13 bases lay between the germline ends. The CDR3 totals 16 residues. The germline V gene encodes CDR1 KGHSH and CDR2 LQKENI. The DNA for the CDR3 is TGTGCCAGCTCACTCCAAGGGACAACCTCTGGAAACACCATATATTTT. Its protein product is CASSLQGTTSGNTIYF.

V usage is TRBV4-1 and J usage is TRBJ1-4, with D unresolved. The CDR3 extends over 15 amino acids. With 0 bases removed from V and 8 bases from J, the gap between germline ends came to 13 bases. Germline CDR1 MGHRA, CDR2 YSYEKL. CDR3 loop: CASSQDPGLREKLFF. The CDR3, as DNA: TGCGCCAGCAGCCAAGATCCCGGGTTGAGGGAAAAACTGTTTTTT.

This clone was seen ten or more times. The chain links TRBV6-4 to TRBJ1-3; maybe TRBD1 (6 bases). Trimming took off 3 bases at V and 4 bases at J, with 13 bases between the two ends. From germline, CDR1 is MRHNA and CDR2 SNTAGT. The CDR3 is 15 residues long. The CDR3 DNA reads TGTGCCAGCAGTGAGGGAAGGGGGTTGGGAAACACCATATATTTT. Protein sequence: CASSEGRGLGNTIYF.